Listed here are 31 T cell receptor beta chains from one sample, sequenced in a study of radiotherapy plus CTLA-4 blockade in lung cancer listed by TCRdb under 2018. The method behind the library was the immunoSEQ multiplex PCR assay. The source is immuneACCESS, and TCRdb retained only in-frame sequences with V and J called. Part of the clones is not carried over; for the studies checked, unresolved V genes explain less than half of this, and the remainder is unexplained. Within this sample are about 120,000 clones, with about 77% of them counted one time only. 4% to 6% of the sample belongs to the ten largest clones. Sequencing was performed on peripheral blood, taken from a patient treated with radiotherapy plus ipilimumab. The receptors were sampled from a human donor with non-small cell lung cancer who had a partial response to radiotherapy plus ipilimumab.

The chain links TRBV7-6 to TRBJ1-3, with a possible D match to TRBD1 (6 bases). V was trimmed by 5 bases and J by 5 bases, leaving 25 bases between them. This CDR3 is 18 amino acids long. Germline V lookup: CDR1 SGHVS, CDR2 FNYEAQ. CDR3 bases: TGTGCCAGCAGCCTGGGGGCTTCCCGGGGAAGAAGTAGAAACACCATATATTTT. Amino acids: CASSLGASRGRSRNTIYF. Using reference TRBV7-6 and TRBJ1-3 for the parts outside the CDR3, the full variable domain is GAGVSQSPRYKVTKRGQDVALRCDPISGHVSLYWYRQALGQGPEFLTYFNYEAQQDKSGLPNDRFSAERPEGSISTLTIQRTEQRDSAMYRCASSLGASRGRSRNTIYFGEGSWLTVV.

The V call is TRBV6-1, the J call TRBJ1-2, with D tentatively TRBD1 (5 bases). Between the trimmed V and J ends, which lost 2 bases and 3 bases, there was a span of 16 bases. CDR1 and CDR2 from the germline V gene are MNHNS and SASEGT. This CDR3 has 16 amino acids. The CDR3 nucleotides are TGTGCCAGCAGTGAAAGATGGTTAGGAGGGGACTATGGCTACACCTTC. It yields the protein CASSERWLGGDYGYTF.

The chain joins TRBV7-8 to TRBJ2-1; D ambiguous. The CDR3 is made up of 13 amino acids. Germline CDR1 SGHVS, CDR2 FQNEAQ. The V gene lost 5 bases and the J gene lost 6 bases, with 11 bases spanning the gap. CDR3 loop: CASSPRVFNEQFF. CDR3 in DNA: TGTGCCAGCAGCCCCCGGGTGTTCAATGAGCAGTTCTTC.

The CDR3, as DNA: TGTGCCAGCAGGAGTCAGACAGGGAACCTTAACTATGGCTACACCTTC. The encoded protein is CASRSQTGNLNYGYTF. The chain carries TRBV6-6 and TRBJ1-2; 7 nucleotides agree with TRBD1. This CDR3 is built from 16 residues. V was pared by 6 bases and J by 1 base, with 11 bases of the junction left unmatched. The germline CDR1 and CDR2 sequences are MNHNY and SVGAGI (reference sequence).

V and J are TRBV6-1 and TRBJ1-4; possibly TRBD1 for D (6 bases). The CDR3 is 15 amino acids. V lost 4 bases and J lost 6, with 15 bases in between. CDR1 and CDR2 (germline): MNHNS, SASEGT. This chain's CDR3 is CASSGTGWAYEKLFF. CDR3 coding DNA: TGTGCCAGCAGTGGAACAGGGTGGGCCTATGAAAAACTGTTTTTT.

The rearrangement uses TRBV7-3 and TRBJ2-1, with 14 bases lining up with TRBD2. There are 17 residues in the CDR3. Germline V gene sequence: CDR1 SGHTA, CDR2 FQGTGA. Unmatched junction bases numbered 6, after V lost 3 bases and J lost 5 bases. DNA for the CDR3: TGTGCCAGCAGCTTCGGGACTAGCGGGAGCTGGGACAATGAGCAGTTCTTC. As protein: CASSFGTSGSWDNEQFF.

The chain carries TRBV18 and TRBJ1-1; tentative D call: TRBD1 (6 bases). Per germline, CDR1 KGHSH and CDR2 LQKENI. This CDR3 is 12 amino acids long. Trimming took 1 base from V and 11 from J, leaving 11 bases between them. Written as DNA, the CDR3 is TGTGCCAGCTCACCACAGGGGGTGATTGCTTTCTTT. It yields the protein CASSPQGVIAFF.

The chain joins TRBV5-1 to TRBJ2-2, with 12 bases that match TRBD2. The CDR3 is 17 amino acids. The germline gives CDR1 SGHRS, CDR2 YFSETQ. V dropped 0 bases and J dropped 6; count of bases not matched to a gene: 6. CDR3 amino acids: CASSLATSGRLSGELFF. As DNA, the CDR3 is TGCGCCAGCAGCTTGGCAACTAGCGGGAGGTTATCCGGGGAGCTGTTTTTT.

CDR3 loop: CASSSNVRGGNTEAFF. DNA for the CDR3: TGTGCCAGCAGCTCAAACGTAAGGGGTGGGAACACTGAAGCTTTCTTT. V usage is TRBV7-2 and J usage is TRBJ1-1, with D perhaps matching TRBD1 (5 bases). CDR3 length: 16 amino acids. Trimming cost V 4 bases and J 1 base, with 16 bases left between them. CDR1 is SGHTA and CDR2 is FQGNSA in the germline V gene.

DNA for the CDR3: TGCGCCAGCAGCTTTACAGGGAATAGGAACACTGAAGCTTTCTTT. Amino acids: CASSFTGNRNTEAFF. The V and J genes are TRBV4-1 and TRBJ1-1; tentative D call: TRBD1 (6 bases). CDR3 length: 15 amino acids. Germline V gene lookup returns CDR1 MGHRA and CDR2 YSYEKL. Between the trimmed V and J ends, which lost 5 bases and 1 base, there was a span of 14 bases.

The genes are TRBV6-1 and TRBJ1-2; D is perhaps TRBD1 (5 bases). Trimming removed 5 bases from V and 6 bases from J, with 16 bases in between. The CDR3 has 14 amino acids. Germline-derived CDR1 and CDR2 are MNHNS and SASEGT. CDR3 coding DNA: TGTGCCAGCAGTCGTACCGGGACTGAGAATGGCTACACCTTC. This sequence encodes CASSRTGTENGYTF.

The rearrangement uses TRBV6-6 and TRBJ2-5; a weak D match, TRBD1 (5 bases). The DNA end is more similar to TRBJ2-7, so the J call may be wrong. CDR3 length equals 13 residues. Germline CDR1 and CDR2: MNHNY and SVGAGI (reference sequence). For the CDR3, the DNA is TGTGCCAGCAGTTTGGCCAGGGACTACGAGCAGTACTTC. Translated, it gives CASSLARDYEQYF.

In its sample, this clone was seen once. The genes are TRBV5-4 and TRBJ2-2; TRBD2 aligns across 13 bases. The CDR3 spans 16 residues. CDR1 and CDR2 from the germline V gene are SGHNT and YYREEE (reference sequence). Unmatched junction bases numbered 6, after V lost 3 bases and J lost 7 bases. The CDR3 DNA is TGTGCCAGCAGCTGGGGGACTAGCGGGATTGTCGGGGAGCTGTTTTTT. It yields the protein CASSWGTSGIVGELFF.

The chain combines TRBV7-9 with TRBJ2-1; 9 bases are shared with TRBD2. In germline, CDR1 is SEHNR, CDR2 FQNEAQ (reference sequence). The CDR3 totals 18 residues. J was trimmed by 9 bases and V by 2 bases; bases with no gene match: 17. CDR3 sequence: CASSLFVSGSFSISEQFF. The CDR3 DNA reads as TGTGCCAGCAGCTTATTTGTTAGCGGGAGTTTTAGTATTAGTGAGCAGTTCTTC.

This chain uses TRBV5-1 with TRBJ2-5; perhaps TRBD1 as D (6 bases). V was shortened by 5 bases and J by 0 bases, with 14 bases between the two germline ends. The CDR3 is made up of 15 amino acids. Looked up from germline, CDR1 is SGHRS and CDR2 is YFSETQ. The CDR3 is CASRFATGYQETQYF. As DNA, the CDR3 is TGCGCCAGCAGATTCGCTACAGGGTACCAAGAGACCCAGTACTTC.

This chain links TRBV28 with TRBJ1-2; D remains unclear. Trimming shortened V by 7 bases and J by 5 bases, and 8 bases separated the two germline ends. The germline CDR1 and CDR2 sequences are MDHEN and SYDVKM. This CDR3 has 11 residues. The CDR3 DNA follows: TGTGCCAGCAATCAGGTTTATGGCTACACCTTC. Its translation is CASNQVYGYTF.

The chain joins TRBV6-5 to TRBJ2-7, with 7 nucleotides matching TRBD2. Germline V gene data show CDR1 as MNHEY and CDR2 as SVGAGI. V was clipped by 0 bases and J by 6 bases; unmatched bases: 2. This CDR3 is 13 amino acids long. The CDR3 loop is CASSYSGGGEQYV. The CDR3, as DNA: TGTGCCAGCAGTTACTCTGGGGGGGGCGAGCAGTACGTC.

The chain is built from TRBV5-6 and TRBJ2-5, with D tentatively TRBD1 (5 bases). The J call may be wrong; the DNA end is better matched by TRBJ2-7. The CDR3 sequence is 15 residues long. Germline CDR1 SGHDT, CDR2 YYEEEE. The DNA for the CDR3 is TGTGCCAGCAGCTTGTGGGGCGGATTGGCCTACGAGCAGTACTTC. Its protein is CASSLWGGLAYEQYF.

CDR3 loop: CASSDWEGGYTF. The CDR3 region has the DNA TGTGCCAGCAGTGACTGGGAGGGAGGCTACACCTTC. The rearrangement uses TRBV25-1 and TRBJ1-2; D uncertain. The CDR3 spans 12 residues. V was clipped by 3 bases and J by 8 bases, with 10 bases between them. Germline V lookup: CDR1 MGHDK, CDR2 SYGVNS.

The rearrangement links TRBV7-2 to TRBJ2-7; D not certain. The closer fit of TRBJ2-5 to the DNA end suggests the J call may be wrong. CDR3 length equals 11 residues. Germline assignment: CDR1 SGHTA and CDR2 FQGNSA. The CDR3 spells CASSPWETQYF. The CDR3 DNA follows: TGTGCCAGCAGCCCTTGGGAGACCCAGTACTTC.

The chain recombines TRBV10-1 with TRBJ2-7; TRBD1 is a possible D gene (5 bases). The CDR3 is 11 residues long. Trimming removed 3 bases from V and 10 bases from J, with 10 bases in between. The V gene's germline CDR1 is WNHNN and CDR2 SYGVQD (reference sequence). The CDR3 sequence is CASSDGRAQYF. The CDR3 DNA reads as TGCGCCAGCAGTGATGGCAGGGCCCAGTACTTC.

In its sample, this clone was seen a few times. The chain uses TRBV9 and TRBJ2-1; the D gene is possibly TRBD2 (7 bases). Trimming pared 6 bases from V and 5 bases from J, leaving 15 bases between. This CDR3 is built from 14 residues. Germline loops: CDR1 SGDLS, CDR2 YYNGEE. CDR3 DNA: TGTGCCAGCAATACCGGGGGGCCAAACAATGAGCAGTTCTTC. It encodes CASNTGGPNNEQFF.

V is TRBV5-1 and J is TRBJ2-3; D might be TRBD2 (6 bases). The CDR3 is made up of 16 amino acids. V was shortened by 1 base and J by 4 bases, with 16 bases between the two germline ends. Germline V gene lookup returns CDR1 SGHRS and CDR2 YFSETQ. CDR3 nucleotides: TGCGCCAGCAGCTTGCTGACAACGGGAGTCGCAGATACGCAGTATTTT. This gives the protein CASSLLTTGVADTQYF.

The J gene is TRBJ1-3, the V gene TRBV7-8, with a weak D call TRBD1 (5 bases). CDR1 is SGHVS and CDR2 is FQNEAQ in the germline V gene. V was trimmed by 5 bases and J by 0 bases, leaving 20 bases between them. The CDR3 extends over 18 amino acids. CDR3 protein: CASSQGRGIRSSGNTIYF. DNA of the CDR3: TGTGCCAGCAGCCAAGGCCGGGGGATTCGGAGCTCTGGAAACACCATATATTTT.

The chain links TRBV19 to TRBJ2-5; D possibly corresponds to TRBD1 (6 bases). The V and J ends lost 6 bases and 5 bases respectively, with 10 bases between them. CDR1 and CDR2 from the germline V gene are LNHDA and SQIVND (reference sequence). This CDR3 comprises 12 residues. CDR3 sequence: CASRSGAETQYF. The CDR3 DNA reads as TGTGCCAGTAGGTCAGGGGCCGAGACCCAGTACTTC. The entire variable domain, with the rest obtained from reference TRBV19 and TRBJ2-5, is as follows: DGGITQSPKYLFRKEGQNVTLSCEQNLNHDAMYWYRQDPGQGLRLIYYSQIVNDFQKGDIAEGYSVSREKKESFPLTVTSAQKNPTAFYLCASRSGAETQYFGPGTRLLVL.

The chain carries TRBV2 and TRBJ2-1, with TRBD2 matching over 10 bases. This CDR3 spans 15 amino acids. Germline V gene sequence: CDR1 SNHLY, CDR2 FYNNEI. The V gene end was trimmed by 5 bases and the J gene end by 9 bases; junction bases not matched to a gene: 10. The CDR3 loop is CASSFSLAGLGEQFF. CDR3 bases: TGTGCCAGCAGTTTTTCACTAGCGGGATTGGGTGAGCAGTTCTTC.

This clone has just a few counts. The chain couples TRBV6-5 to TRBJ2-3; 10 positions match TRBD2. The J segment lost 4 bases and the V segment lost 4 bases, leaving 8 bases of the junction unmatched. This CDR3 spans 16 amino acids. Germline V gives CDR1 MNHEY, CDR2 SVGAGI. In nucleotides, the CDR3 is TGTGCCAGCAGTTTTTCACTAGCGGGATCAGCAGATACGCAGTATTTT. Translating it yields CASSFSLAGSADTQYF.

As concerns this clone: Its ends do not fully match the called genes, so a read error is possible. The chain couples TRBV7-8 to TRBJ1-5; tentative D call: TRBD1 (6 bases). This CDR3 has 13 amino acids. The germline gives CDR1 SGHVS, CDR2 FQNEAQ. CDR3 loop: CASTLQGDQPQHF. The CDR3 bases are TGTGCCAGCACCTTACAGGGTGATCAGCCCCAGCATTTT.

The chain links TRBV5-4 to TRBJ2-2, with 11 nucleotides matching TRBD2. With V trimmed by 6 bases and J by 7 bases, 8 bases remained unmatched. CDR3 size: 15 residues. Germline lookup yields CDR1 SGHNT and CDR2 YYREEE (reference sequence). CDR3 residues: CASKTSGSTYGELFF. CDR3 DNA sequence: TGTGCCAGCAAAACTAGCGGGAGTACGTACGGGGAGCTGTTTTTT.

The rearrangement joins TRBV7-7 to TRBJ2-6, with TRBD1 matching over 10 bases. CDR1 SSHAT and CDR2 FNYEAQ come from the germline V gene (reference sequence). This CDR3 contains 18 residues. The CDR3 spells CASGLRDRGTSGANVLTF. For the CDR3, the DNA is TGTGCTAGCGGTCTCCGGGACAGGGGCACCTCTGGGGCCAACGTCCTGACTTTC.

The rearrangement uses TRBV7-2 and TRBJ1-2; TRBD1 is a possible D gene (6 bases). The CDR3 totals 13 residues. Germline loops: CDR1 SGHTA, CDR2 FQGNSA. V lost 1 base to trimming and J lost 8 bases, with 11 bases between them. The CDR3 sequence: CASSLGTVKGYTF. DNA for the CDR3: TGTGCCAGCAGCTTAGGGACAGTCAAGGGCTACACCTTC.